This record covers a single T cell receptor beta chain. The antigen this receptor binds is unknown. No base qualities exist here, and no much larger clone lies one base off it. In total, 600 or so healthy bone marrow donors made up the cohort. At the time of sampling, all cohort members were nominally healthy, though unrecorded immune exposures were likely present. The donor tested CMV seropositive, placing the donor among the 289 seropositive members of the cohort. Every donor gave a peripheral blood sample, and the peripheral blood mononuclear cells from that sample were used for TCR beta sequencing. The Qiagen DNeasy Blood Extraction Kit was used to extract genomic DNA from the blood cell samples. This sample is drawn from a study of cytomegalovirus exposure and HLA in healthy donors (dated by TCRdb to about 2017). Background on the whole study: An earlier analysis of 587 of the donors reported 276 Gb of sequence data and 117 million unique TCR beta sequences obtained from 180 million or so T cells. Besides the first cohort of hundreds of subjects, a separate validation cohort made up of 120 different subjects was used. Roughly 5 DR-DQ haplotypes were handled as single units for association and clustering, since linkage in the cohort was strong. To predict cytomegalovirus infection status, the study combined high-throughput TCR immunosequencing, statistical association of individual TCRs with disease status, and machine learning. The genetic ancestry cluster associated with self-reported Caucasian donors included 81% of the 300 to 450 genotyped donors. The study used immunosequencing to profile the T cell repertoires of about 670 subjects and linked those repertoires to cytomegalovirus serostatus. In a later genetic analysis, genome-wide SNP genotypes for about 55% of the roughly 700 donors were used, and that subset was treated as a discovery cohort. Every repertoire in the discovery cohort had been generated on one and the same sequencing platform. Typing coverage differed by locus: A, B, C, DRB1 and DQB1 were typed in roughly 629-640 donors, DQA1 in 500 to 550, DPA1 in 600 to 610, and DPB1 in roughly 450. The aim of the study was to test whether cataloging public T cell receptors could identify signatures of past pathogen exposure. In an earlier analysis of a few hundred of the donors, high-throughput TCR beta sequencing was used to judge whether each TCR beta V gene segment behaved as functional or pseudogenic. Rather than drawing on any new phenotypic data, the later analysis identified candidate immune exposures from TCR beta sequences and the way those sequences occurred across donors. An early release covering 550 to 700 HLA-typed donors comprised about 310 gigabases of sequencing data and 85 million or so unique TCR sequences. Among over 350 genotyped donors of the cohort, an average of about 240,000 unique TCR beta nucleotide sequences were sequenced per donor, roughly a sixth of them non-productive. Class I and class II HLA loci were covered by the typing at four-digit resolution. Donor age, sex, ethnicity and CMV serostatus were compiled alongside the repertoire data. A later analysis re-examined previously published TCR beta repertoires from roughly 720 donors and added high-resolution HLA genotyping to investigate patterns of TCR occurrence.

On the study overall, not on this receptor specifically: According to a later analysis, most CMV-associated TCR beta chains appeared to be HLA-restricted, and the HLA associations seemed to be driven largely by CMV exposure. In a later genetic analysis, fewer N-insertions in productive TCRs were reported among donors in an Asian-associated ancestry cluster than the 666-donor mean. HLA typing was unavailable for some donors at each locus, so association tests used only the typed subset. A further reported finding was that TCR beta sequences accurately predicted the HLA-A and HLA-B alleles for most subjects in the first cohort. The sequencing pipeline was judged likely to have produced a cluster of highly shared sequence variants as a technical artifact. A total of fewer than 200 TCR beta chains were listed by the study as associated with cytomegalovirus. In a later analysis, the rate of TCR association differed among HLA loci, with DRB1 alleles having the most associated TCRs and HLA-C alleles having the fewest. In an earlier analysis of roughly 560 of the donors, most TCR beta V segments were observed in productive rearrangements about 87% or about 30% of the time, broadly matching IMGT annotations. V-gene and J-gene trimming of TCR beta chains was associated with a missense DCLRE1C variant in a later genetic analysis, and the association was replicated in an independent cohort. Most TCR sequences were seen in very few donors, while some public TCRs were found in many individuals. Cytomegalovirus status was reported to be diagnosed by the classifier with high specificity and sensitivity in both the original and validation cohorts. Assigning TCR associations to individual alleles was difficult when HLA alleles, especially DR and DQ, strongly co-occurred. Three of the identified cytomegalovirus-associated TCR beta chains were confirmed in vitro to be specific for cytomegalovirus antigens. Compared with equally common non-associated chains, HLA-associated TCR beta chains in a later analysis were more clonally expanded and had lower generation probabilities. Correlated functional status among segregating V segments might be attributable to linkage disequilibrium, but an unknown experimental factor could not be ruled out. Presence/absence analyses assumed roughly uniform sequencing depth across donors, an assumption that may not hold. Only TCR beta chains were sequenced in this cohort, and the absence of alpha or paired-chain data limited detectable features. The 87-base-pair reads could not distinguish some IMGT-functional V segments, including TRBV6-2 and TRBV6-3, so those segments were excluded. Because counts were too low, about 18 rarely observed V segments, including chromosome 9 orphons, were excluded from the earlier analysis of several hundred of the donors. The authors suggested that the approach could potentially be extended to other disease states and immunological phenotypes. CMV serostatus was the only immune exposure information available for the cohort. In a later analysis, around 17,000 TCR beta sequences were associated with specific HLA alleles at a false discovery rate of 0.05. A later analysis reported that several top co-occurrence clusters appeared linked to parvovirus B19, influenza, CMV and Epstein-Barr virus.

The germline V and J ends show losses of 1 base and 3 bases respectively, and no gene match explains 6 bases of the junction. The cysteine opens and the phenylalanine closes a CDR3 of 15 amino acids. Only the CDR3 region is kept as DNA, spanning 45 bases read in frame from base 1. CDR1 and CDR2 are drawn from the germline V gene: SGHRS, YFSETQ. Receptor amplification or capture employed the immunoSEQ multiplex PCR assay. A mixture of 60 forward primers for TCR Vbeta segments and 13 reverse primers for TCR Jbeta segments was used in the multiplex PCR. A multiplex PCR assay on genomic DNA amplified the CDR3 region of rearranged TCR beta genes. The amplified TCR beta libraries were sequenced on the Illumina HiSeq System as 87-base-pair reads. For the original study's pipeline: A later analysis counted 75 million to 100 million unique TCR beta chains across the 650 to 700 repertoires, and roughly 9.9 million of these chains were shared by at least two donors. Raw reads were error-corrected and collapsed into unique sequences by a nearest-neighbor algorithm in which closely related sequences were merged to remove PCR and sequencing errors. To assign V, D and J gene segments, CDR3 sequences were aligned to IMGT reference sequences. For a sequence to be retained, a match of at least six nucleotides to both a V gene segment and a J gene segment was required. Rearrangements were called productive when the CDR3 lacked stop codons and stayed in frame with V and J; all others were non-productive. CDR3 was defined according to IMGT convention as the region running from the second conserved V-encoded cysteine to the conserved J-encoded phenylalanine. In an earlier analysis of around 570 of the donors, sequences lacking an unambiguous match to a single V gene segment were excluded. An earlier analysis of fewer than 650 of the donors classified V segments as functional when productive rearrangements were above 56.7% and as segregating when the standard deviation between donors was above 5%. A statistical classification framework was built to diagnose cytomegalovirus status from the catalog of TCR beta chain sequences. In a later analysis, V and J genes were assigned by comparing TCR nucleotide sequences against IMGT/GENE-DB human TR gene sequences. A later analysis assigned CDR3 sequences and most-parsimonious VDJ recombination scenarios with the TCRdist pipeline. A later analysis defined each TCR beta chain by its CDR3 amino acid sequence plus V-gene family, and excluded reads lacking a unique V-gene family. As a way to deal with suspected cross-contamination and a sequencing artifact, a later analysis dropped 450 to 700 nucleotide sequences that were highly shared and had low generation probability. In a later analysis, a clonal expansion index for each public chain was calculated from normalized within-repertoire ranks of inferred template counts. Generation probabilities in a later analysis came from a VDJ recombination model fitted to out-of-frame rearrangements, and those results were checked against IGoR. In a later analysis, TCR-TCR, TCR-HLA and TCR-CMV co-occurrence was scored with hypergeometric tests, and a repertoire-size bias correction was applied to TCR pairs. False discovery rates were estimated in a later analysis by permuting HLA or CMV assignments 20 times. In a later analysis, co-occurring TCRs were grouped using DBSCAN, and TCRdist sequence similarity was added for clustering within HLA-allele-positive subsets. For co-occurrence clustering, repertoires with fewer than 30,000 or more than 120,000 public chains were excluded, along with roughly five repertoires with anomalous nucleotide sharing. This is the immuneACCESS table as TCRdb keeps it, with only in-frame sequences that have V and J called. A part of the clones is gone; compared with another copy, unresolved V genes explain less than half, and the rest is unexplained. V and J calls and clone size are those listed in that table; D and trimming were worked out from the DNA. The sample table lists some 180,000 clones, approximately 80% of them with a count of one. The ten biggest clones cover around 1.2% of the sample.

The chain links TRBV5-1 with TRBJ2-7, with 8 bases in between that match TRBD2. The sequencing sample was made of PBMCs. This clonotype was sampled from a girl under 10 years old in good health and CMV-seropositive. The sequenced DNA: TGCGCCAGCAGCTTGTTGGCTAGCGGGCACTACGAGCAGTACTTC. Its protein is CASSLLASGHYEQYF.